Presented here are 19 T cell receptor beta chains from one specimen sequenced in a study of T cells in localized non-small cell lung cancer. The assay was immunoSEQ multiplex PCR, and TCRdb's table has in-frame clones only and misses some. The sample has about 54,000 clones, under 85% seen once; the top ten hold around 20%. Specimen: peripheral blood, collected before any cancer treatment. The receptors were sampled from a female donor at least 60 years old with stage II squamous cell lung carcinoma.

The J gene is TRBJ1-2, the V gene TRBV6-6; TRBD1 matches at 8 bases. The CDR3 consists of 15 residues. Germline V lookup: CDR1 MNHNY, CDR2 SVGAGI (reference sequence). The V and J ends lost 2 bases and 5 bases, in that order; junction bases with no gene match: 7. The CDR3 protein is CASSYRDRTSYGYTF. The DNA for the CDR3 is TGTGCCAGCAGTTACCGGGACAGGACTTCATATGGCTACACCTTC.

This rearrangement joins TRBV5-5 to TRBJ2-7, with TRBD1 identical over 8 bases. The germline V gene has CDR1 SGHKS and CDR2 YYEKEE (reference sequence). The V gene end was trimmed by 1 base and the J gene end by 1 base; junction bases not matched to a gene: 4. This CDR3 comprises 15 residues. The chain's CDR3 is CASSLRDRRSYEQYF. In DNA, the CDR3 is TGTGCCAGCAGCTTGAGGGACAGGCGATCCTACGAGCAGTACTTC.

The chain links TRBV7-9 to TRBJ1-1; 11 bases are shared with TRBD1. Germline-derived CDR1 and CDR2 are SEHNR and FQNEAQ (reference sequence). J was trimmed by 6 bases and V by 3 bases; bases with no gene match: 3. This CDR3 comprises 14 residues. The CDR3 loop reads CASSLGTGGAEAFF. In DNA, the CDR3 is TGTGCCAGCAGCTTGGGGACAGGGGGGGCTGAAGCTTTCTTT.

This chain connects TRBV6-1 to TRBJ1-2; TRBD1 might be the D (6 bases). Trimming took off 4 bases at V and 4 bases at J, with 19 bases between the two ends. Germline V lookup: CDR1 MNHNS, CDR2 SASEGT. The CDR3 runs 16 residues. CDR3 bases: TGTGCCAGCAGTGCCAACCCCCAGACAGGCACCTATGGCTACACCTTC. Its translation: CASSANPQTGTYGYTF.

The chain is built from TRBV30 and TRBJ2-5; 10 bases align to TRBD2. V shed 1 base and J 6 bases; nucleotides not matched to a gene: 5. This CDR3 has 14 residues. CDR1 is GTSNPN, CDR2 SVGIG, per germline (reference sequence). The CDR3 here is CAWSGSGGKKTQYF. The DNA of the CDR3 is TGTGCCTGGAGTGGTAGCGGGGGGAAAAAGACCCAGTACTTC.

The CDR3 sequence: CASSYTGGDGNTIYF. CDR3 sequence (DNA): TGTGCCAGCTCATACACAGGGGGCGATGGAAACACCATATATTTT. The chain joins TRBV18 to TRBJ1-3; the match to TRBD1 covers 9 bases. Germline values: CDR1 KGHSH, CDR2 LQKENI. The ends lost 5 bases at V and 3 bases at J; junction bases unmatched: 5. This CDR3 region has 15 residues.

V gene TRBV5-6 combines with J gene TRBJ2-7; 7 nucleotides agree with TRBD1. This CDR3 has 13 amino acids. Looked up from germline, CDR1 is SGHDT and CDR2 is YYEEEE. J lost 3 bases, V lost 1 base, and 1 base had no gene match. CDR3 in amino acids: CASSLTGVYEQYF. In DNA, the CDR3 is TGTGCCAGCAGCTTGACAGGGGTCTACGAGCAGTACTTC.

The rearrangement joins TRBV10-3 to TRBJ1-6, with D tentatively TRBD1 (5 bases). The CDR3 contains 19 residues. The ends were cut back, 6 bases at V and 2 bases at J, with 23 bases in the middle. CDR1 is ENHRY and CDR2 is SYGVKD in the germline V gene. This CDR3 reads CAIRENLDRAPTYNSPLHF. CDR3 nucleotides: TGTGCCATCAGAGAGAATCTCGACAGAGCCCCCACCTATAATTCACCCCTCCACTTT.

This clone appeared once. V and J are TRBV4-1 and TRBJ2-7, with D perhaps TRBD2 (6 bases). The CDR3 is 16 residues long. Germline values: CDR1 MGHRA, CDR2 YSYEKL. V was pared by 1 base and J by 3 bases, with 16 bases between. DNA for the CDR3: TGCGCCAGCAGCCAAGCTACGAGCGGAGGGGTCTACGAGCAGTACTTC. Its protein is CASSQATSGGVYEQYF.

The chain carries TRBV11-2 and TRBJ2-5, with 8 bases that match TRBD2. CDR3 size: 15 residues. From germline, CDR1 is SGHAT and CDR2 FQNNGV. V dropped 3 bases and J dropped 5; count of bases not matched to a gene: 8. CDR3 region: CASSLEGLGGETQYF. The CDR3 coding sequence is TGTGCCAGCAGCTTGGAGGGACTAGGAGGGGAGACCCAGTACTTC. Looking up the rest from reference TRBV11-2 and TRBJ2-5 gives the full variable domain: EAGVAQSPRYKIIEKRQSVAFWCNPISGHATLYWYQQILGQGPKLLIQFQNNGVVDDSQLPKDRFSAERLKGVDSTLKIQPAKLEDSAVYLCASSLEGLGGETQYFGPGTRLLVL.

The chain couples TRBV5-6 to TRBJ1-1, with D maybe TRBD1 (5 bases). V was shortened by 3 bases and J by 6 bases, with 12 bases between the two germline ends. The germline gives CDR1 SGHDT, CDR2 YYEEEE. The CDR3 loop spans 13 amino acids. Here the CDR3 reads CASSWRGTPEAFF. The CDR3 DNA follows: TGTGCCAGCAGCTGGAGGGGTACCCCTGAAGCTTTCTTT.

In the case of this clone: Because the CDR3's place on the DNA is in doubt, the DNA is left out and the CDR3 is given as listed by TCRdb. V gene TRBV6-6 combines with J gene TRBJ2-1; TRBD1 reflects the table's D call only, with no check against the DNA. CDR1 MNHNY and CDR2 SVGAGI come from the germline V gene (reference sequence). Counting both end residues, the CDR3 totals 13 amino acids. This CDR3 is CASSFGPGNEQFF.

The chain employs TRBV2 and TRBJ1-2; 8 nucleotides line up with TRBD1. V dropped 6 bases and J dropped 4; count of bases not matched to a gene: 4. Germline V gene sequence: CDR1 SNHLY, CDR2 FYNNEI. This CDR3 region has 13 residues. CDR3 region: CASRNQGAYGYTF. In DNA, the CDR3 is TGTGCCAGCAGAAATCAGGGGGCCTATGGCTACACCTTC.

A few counts support this clone. The rearrangement links TRBV11-3 to TRBJ1-2; 11 bases agree with TRBD1. Germline V gives CDR1 SGHNT, CDR2 YENEEA. The CDR3 covers 13 residues. J lost 6 bases, V lost 4 bases, and 1 base had no gene match. This CDR3 is CASSSDRGHGYTF. The CDR3, as DNA: TGTGCCAGCAGCTCGGACAGGGGGCATGGCTACACCTTC.

The rearrangement joins TRBV19 to TRBJ1-1; TRBD1 agrees at 7 bases. The V segment lost 5 bases and the J segment 4 bases; nucleotides outside the gene matches: 10. The germline V gene encodes CDR1 LNHDA and CDR2 SQIVND (reference sequence). The CDR3 runs 15 residues. In DNA form, the CDR3 reads TGTGCCAGTAGTTTCACTTTAGCAGGGGGCACTGAAGCTTTCTTT. It translates to CASSFTLAGGTEAFF.

The V and J genes are TRBV18 and TRBJ1-2; a weak D match, TRBD1 (5 bases). Germline-derived CDR1 and CDR2 are KGHSH and LQKENI. The V and J ends lost 0 bases and 4 bases respectively, with 9 bases between them. The length of the CDR3 is 14 residues. The CDR3 region is CASSPPGAAYGYTF. Here the CDR3 DNA reads TGTGCCAGCTCACCACCAGGGGCAGCCTATGGCTACACCTTC.

The V and J genes are TRBV5-1 and TRBJ1-1, with no clear D. CDR1 is SGHRS and CDR2 is YFSETQ in the germline V gene. This CDR3 has 14 residues. Trimming removed 5 bases from V and 1 base from J, with 12 bases in between. The CDR3 nucleotides are TGCGCCAGCAGGCCAGGTGGGGAGAACACTGAAGCTTTCTTT. It specifies CASRPGGENTEAFF.

The chain couples TRBV5-1 to TRBJ1-4; no firm D call. The V end lost 5 bases, the J end lost 2 bases, and 7 bases lay between the germline ends. CDR3 length equals 13 residues. Looked up from germline, CDR1 is SGHRS and CDR2 is YFSETQ. CDR3 sequence (DNA): TGCGCCAGCAGACAGAAGACTAATGAAAAACTGTTTTTT. Translating gives CASRQKTNEKLFF.

V and J are TRBV27 and TRBJ2-1; 10 bases align to TRBD2. The trim removed 2 bases at V and 6 bases at J, leaving 4 bases unmatched. CDR1 and CDR2 (germline): MNHEY, SMNVEV (reference sequence). The CDR3 has 15 amino acids. The CDR3 spells CASSLGLAASNEQFF. The CDR3 nucleotides are TGTGCCAGCAGTTTAGGACTAGCGGCCTCCAATGAGCAGTTCTTC.